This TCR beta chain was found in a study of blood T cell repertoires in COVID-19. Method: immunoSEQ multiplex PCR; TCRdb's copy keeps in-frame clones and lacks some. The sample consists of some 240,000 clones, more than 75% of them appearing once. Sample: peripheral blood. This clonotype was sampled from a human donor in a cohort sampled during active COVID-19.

CDR3 residues: CASSEAPLGARKTQYF. The CDR3 bases are TGTGCCAGCAGTGAGGCCCCCTTGGGGGCAAGGAAGACCCAGTACTTC. The chain is built from TRBV6-1 and TRBJ2-5, with a tentative D call TRBD1 (6 bases). The CDR3 consists of 16 residues. Germline values: CDR1 MNHNS, CDR2 SASEGT. V was clipped by 3 bases and J by 6 bases, with 20 bases between them.